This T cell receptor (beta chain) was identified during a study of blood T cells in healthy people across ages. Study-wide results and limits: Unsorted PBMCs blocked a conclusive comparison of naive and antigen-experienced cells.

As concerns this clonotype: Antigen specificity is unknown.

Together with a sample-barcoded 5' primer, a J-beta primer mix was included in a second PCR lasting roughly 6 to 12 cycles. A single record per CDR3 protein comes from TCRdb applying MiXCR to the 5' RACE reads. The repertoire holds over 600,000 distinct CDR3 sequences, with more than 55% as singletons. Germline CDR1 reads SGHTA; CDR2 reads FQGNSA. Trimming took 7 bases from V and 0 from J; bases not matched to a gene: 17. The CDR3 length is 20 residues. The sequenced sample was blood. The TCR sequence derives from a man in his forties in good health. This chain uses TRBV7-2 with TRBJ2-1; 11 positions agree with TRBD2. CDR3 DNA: TGTGCCAGCACCAGCCCGAGACTAGCGGGGAAAAGTAGCTCCTACAATGAGCAGTTCTTC. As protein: CASTSPRLAGKSSSYNEQFF.